The subject of this entry is one T cell receptor beta chain. The data belong to a study of early stage breast cancer tumors. Across the study: ER+/PR+/HER2- status applied to twelve of 16 invasive breast tumors. Under 10 ER+/PR+/HER2- tumors were invasive ductal; a few were invasive lobular.

Each sample had two DNA replicates, approximately 0.5 ug blood or about 1.5 ug tissue. Libraries were prepared by immunoSEQ multiplex PCR; TCRdb keeps only in-frame clonotypes and omits some of them. This sample carries 50,000 to 75,000 clones, 60% to 85% of them seen once, and the ten largest clones take 3.4%. The CDR3 runs 13 residues. V dropped 2 bases and J dropped 6 bases, with 10 bases sitting between them. Germline V CDR1 and CDR2: MNHEY, SVGAGI. The sample comprised blood. The chain recombines TRBV6-5 with TRBJ1-1; D is unclear. This TCR was sampled from a person in their twenties or thirties with breast cancer. The CDR3 DNA sequence: TGTGCCAGCAGTTACAGGCTCAGTCCTGAAGCTTTCTTT. Protein: CASSYRLSPEAFF.